The clone carrying this T cell receptor beta chain was counted only a few times. What it binds is not known. The CDR3 is 15 residues long. The germline gives CDR1 DFQATT, CDR2 SNEGSKA (reference sequence). V lost 6 bases and J lost 3, with 19 bases in between. This specimen belongs to a study of T-cell reconstitution after alpha-beta-depleted transplantation in children. Study conclusions and caveats: Several hundred expanded graft clones reportedly supplied alpha-beta T cells about two months after transplant.

Unique molecular identifiers tagged the TCRbeta library. TCRdb reprocessed the PCR reads with MiXCR, giving one entry per CDR3 protein. The sample holds hundreds of thousands of distinct CDR3 sequences; 15% to 20% are singletons and the top ten take under 6%. The source is a male patient aged 10 to 17 who had a stem cell transplant for acute lymphoblastic leukemia, so the T cells may come from the graft donor. V usage is TRBV20-1 and J usage is TRBJ2-3; a weak D match, TRBD1 (6 bases). This material consisted of PBMCs, mostly from graft donor cells, taken 360 days after TCRalphabeta/CD19-depleted stem cell transplant. CDR3 loop: CSAAWDTRGTDTQYF. CDR3 DNA: TGCAGTGCAGCCTGGGACACCCGAGGGACAGATACGCAGTATTTT.